The present T cell receptor (beta chain) was sequenced within a study of cytomegalovirus exposure and HLA in healthy donors. About the study: Tens of millions of unique TCRs from HLA-typed donors made up an early data release.

This CDR3 is 12 amino acids long. V was trimmed by 7 bases and J by 1 base, leaving 8 bases between them. The V gene's germline CDR1 is SQVTM and CDR2 ANQGSEA. Primers for the PCR totalled 60 Vbeta and 13 Jbeta. This table comes from immunoSEQ multiplex PCR, and its TCRdb copy is limited to in-frame clones, with some not included. The sample holds nearly 100,000 clones, approximately 76% seen once. The sequence was collected from a woman aged 55-70 years in good health and CMV-seropositive. The chain links TRBV29-1 to TRBJ2-1; D not certain. Sequencing was done on a sample of PBMCs. CDR3 amino acids: CSELNSYNEQFF. CDR3 DNA: TGCAGCGAGCTGAATTCCTACAATGAGCAGTTCTTC.